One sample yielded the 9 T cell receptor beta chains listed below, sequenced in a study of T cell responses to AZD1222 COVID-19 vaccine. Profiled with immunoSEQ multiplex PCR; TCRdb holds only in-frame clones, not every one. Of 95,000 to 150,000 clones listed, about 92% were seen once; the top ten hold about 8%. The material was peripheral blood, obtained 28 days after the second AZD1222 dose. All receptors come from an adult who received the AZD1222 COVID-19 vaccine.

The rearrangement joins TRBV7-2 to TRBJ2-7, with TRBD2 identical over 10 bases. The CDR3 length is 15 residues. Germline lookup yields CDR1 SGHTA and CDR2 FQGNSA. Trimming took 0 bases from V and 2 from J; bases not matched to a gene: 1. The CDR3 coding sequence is TGTGCCAGCAGCTTAGCAGCGGGGGGGACCTACGAGCAGTACTTC. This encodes CASSLAAGGTYEQYF.

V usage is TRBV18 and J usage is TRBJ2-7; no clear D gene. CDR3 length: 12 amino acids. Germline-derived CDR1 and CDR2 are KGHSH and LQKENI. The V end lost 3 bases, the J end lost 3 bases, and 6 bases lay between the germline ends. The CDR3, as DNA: TGTGCCAGCTCACCGGGCTACTACGAGCAGTACTTC. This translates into CASSPGYYEQYF.

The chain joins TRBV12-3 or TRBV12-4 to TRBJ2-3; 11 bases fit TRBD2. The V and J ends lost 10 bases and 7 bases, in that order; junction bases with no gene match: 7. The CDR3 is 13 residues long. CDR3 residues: CATQTSGTYTQYF. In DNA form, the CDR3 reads TGTGCCACCCAGACTAGCGGGACCTATACGCAGTATTTT.

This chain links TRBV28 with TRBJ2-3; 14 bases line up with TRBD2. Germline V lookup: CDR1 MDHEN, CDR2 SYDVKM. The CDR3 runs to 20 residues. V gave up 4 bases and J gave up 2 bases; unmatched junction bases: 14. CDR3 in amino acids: CASSSRTGLAGETYTDTQYF. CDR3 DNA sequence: TGTGCCAGCAGTTCTCGGACGGGACTAGCGGGGGAGACATACACAGATACGCAGTATTTT.

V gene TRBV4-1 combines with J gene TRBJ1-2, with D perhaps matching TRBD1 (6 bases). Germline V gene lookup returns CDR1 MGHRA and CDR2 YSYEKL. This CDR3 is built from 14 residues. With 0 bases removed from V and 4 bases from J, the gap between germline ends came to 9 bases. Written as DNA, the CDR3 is TGCGCCAGCAGCCAAGATGGGGGGCCCTATGGCTACACCTTC. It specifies CASSQDGGPYGYTF.

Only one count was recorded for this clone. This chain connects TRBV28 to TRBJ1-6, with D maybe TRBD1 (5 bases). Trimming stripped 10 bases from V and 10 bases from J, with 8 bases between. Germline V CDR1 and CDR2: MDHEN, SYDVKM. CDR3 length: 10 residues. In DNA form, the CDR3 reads TGTGCCATCGGGGGGTCACCCCTCCACTTT. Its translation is CAIGGSPLHF. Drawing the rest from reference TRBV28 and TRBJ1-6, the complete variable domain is DVKVTQSSRYLVKRTGEKVFLECVQDMDHENMFWYRQDPGLGLRLIYFSYDVKMKEKGDIPEGYSVSREKKERFSLILESASTNQTSMYLCAIGGSPLHFGNGTRLTVT.

CDR3 protein: CASSFSSRKETQYF. The CDR3 nucleotides read TGTGCCAGCAGCTTTTCCTCAAGAAAAGAGACCCAGTACTTC. V gene TRBV7-2 combines with J gene TRBJ2-5; no definite D call. Trimming shortened V by 3 bases and J by 3 bases, and 11 bases separated the two germline ends. This CDR3 has 14 amino acids. CDR1 and CDR2 (germline): SGHTA, FQGNSA.

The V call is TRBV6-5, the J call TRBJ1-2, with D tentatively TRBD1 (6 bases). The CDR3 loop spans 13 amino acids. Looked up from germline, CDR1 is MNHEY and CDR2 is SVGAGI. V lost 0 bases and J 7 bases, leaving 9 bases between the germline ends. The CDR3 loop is CASSYSRGGGYTF. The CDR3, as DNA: TGTGCCAGCAGTTACTCGAGGGGGGGTGGCTACACCTTC.

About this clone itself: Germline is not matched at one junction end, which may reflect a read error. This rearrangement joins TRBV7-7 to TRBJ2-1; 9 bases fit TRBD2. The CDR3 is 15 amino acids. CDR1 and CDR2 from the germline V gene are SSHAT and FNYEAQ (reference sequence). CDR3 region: CASSQRSTSGNEQFF. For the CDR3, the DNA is TGTGCTAGCAGCCAAAGATCGACTAGCGGCAATGAGCAGTTCTTC. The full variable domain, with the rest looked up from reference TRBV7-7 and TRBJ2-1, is GAGVSQSPRYKVTKRGQDVTLRCDPISSHATLYWYQQALGQGPEFLTYFNYEAQPDKSGLPSDRFSAERPEGSISTLTIQRTEQRDSAMYRCASSQRSTSGNEQFFGPGTRLTVL.